Following are 24 T cell receptor beta chains from one sample sequenced in a study of CD8+ T cells in alopecia areata. The treatment here: oral pan-JAK inhibitor, 5-10 mg twice daily. In each case, RNA was isolated and then reverse transcribed into cDNA as the sequencing template. The method was immunoSEQ multiplex PCR; TCRdb's version includes in-frame clones alone and lacks a portion of them. The repertoire holds 170,000 or so clones, with approximately 53% as singletons. Sequencing used CD8+ T cells sorted from blood, obtained at week 24, from a patient treated with tofacitinib. These receptors all come from a human donor with alopecia areata.

This chain connects TRBV19 to TRBJ1-1; 7 nucleotides line up with TRBD1. The germline CDR1 and CDR2 sequences are LNHDA and SQIVND (reference sequence). V lost 7 bases to trimming and J lost 2 bases; unmatched junction nucleotides: 4. CDR3 length: 13 amino acids. CDR3 nucleotide sequence: TGTGCCAGTACCGGGGACAGTAACACTGAAGCTTTCTTT. Translating it yields CASTGDSNTEAFF.

This clone occurred a few times. The junction departs from germline at one end; a sequencing error may be responsible. The gene calls are TRBV29-1 and TRBJ2-1, with 7 positions matching TRBD1. In germline, CDR1 is SQVTM, CDR2 ANQGSEA. The length of the CDR3 is 15 residues. CDR3 sequence reads: CSVEGTDLTYNEQFF. The CDR3 DNA sequence: TGCAGCGTGGAAGGGACAGATTTAACCTACAATGAGCAGTTCTTC.

The V call is TRBV5-1, the J call TRBJ2-3; 9 nucleotides line up with TRBD1. The CDR3 is 17 amino acids. Trimming cost V 2 bases and J 4 bases; bases outside gene matches: 11. Germline V gene sequence: CDR1 SGHRS, CDR2 YFSETQ. In DNA, the CDR3 is TGCGCCAGCAGCTTCCCCGGACAGGGGAGGGAGCCAGATACGCAGTATTTT. Its protein is CASSFPGQGREPDTQYF.

J is TRBJ2-3 and V is TRBV7-6; possibly TRBD2 for D (6 bases). V gave up 5 bases and J gave up 1 base, with 13 bases separating them. CDR1 is SGHVS and CDR2 is FNYEAQ in the germline V gene. This CDR3 is built from 15 residues. CDR3 DNA sequence: TGTGCCAGCAGCCCAACTCAGCGGGGCACAGATACGCAGTATTTT. This sequence encodes CASSPTQRGTDTQYF.

The rearrangement joins TRBV6-5 to TRBJ2-5; D uncertain. Germline values: CDR1 MNHEY, CDR2 SVGAGI. V shed 4 bases and J shed 2 bases, with 8 bases lying between them. The CDR3 totals 13 residues. CDR3 loop: CASSFQHQETQYF. In DNA, the CDR3 is TGTGCCAGCAGTTTCCAACATCAAGAGACCCAGTACTTC.

This clone appeared a single time. The J gene is TRBJ2-3, the V gene TRBV4-1; 8 nucleotides line up with TRBD1. V gave up 0 bases and J gave up 10 bases; unmatched junction bases: 9. This CDR3 is built from 15 residues. Germline lookup yields CDR1 MGHRA and CDR2 YSYEKL. The CDR3 loop reads CASSQDLGQVWAQYF. DNA of the CDR3: TGCGCCAGCAGCCAAGATCTGGGACAGGTCTGGGCGCAGTATTTT.

This clone was observed a handful of times. V is TRBV19 and J is TRBJ1-2; 8 bases line up with TRBD1. Per germline, CDR1 LNHDA and CDR2 SQIVND (reference sequence). V lost 5 bases, J lost 8 bases, and 7 bases stayed unmatched. The CDR3 spans 13 residues. CDR3: CASSPGQGRGYTF. In DNA, the CDR3 is TGTGCCAGTAGTCCCGGACAGGGTCGAGGCTACACCTTC.

This rearrangement joins TRBV6-6 to TRBJ2-7, with D possibly being TRBD1 (6 bases). CDR1 is MNHNY and CDR2 is SVGAGI in the germline V gene (reference sequence). The CDR3 sequence is 13 residues long. Trimming left V 7 bases short and J 0 bases short, with 10 bases between. This CDR3 reads CASTNRDSYEQYF. The CDR3 coding sequence is TGTGCCAGCACAAACAGGGACTCCTACGAGCAGTACTTC.

This clone was found once. The J gene is TRBJ1-5, the V gene TRBV6-6; D gene unclear. V shed 5 bases and J shed 4 bases, with 18 bases lying between them. The CDR3 length is 16 residues. CDR1 is MNHNY, CDR2 SVGAGI, per germline (reference sequence). The CDR3 bases are TGTGCCAGCAGTGCACAATCGGAAGAGAATAATCAGCCCCAGCATTTT. Translating gives CASSAQSEENNQPQHF.

J is TRBJ1-2 and V is TRBV7-9; the D gene is possibly TRBD1 (6 bases). Germline loops: CDR1 SEHNR, CDR2 FQNEAQ (reference sequence). The CDR3 is 12 amino acids. V was clipped by 7 bases and J by 2 bases, with 8 bases between them. The CDR3 is CASNGQNYGYTF. CDR3 nucleotide sequence: TGTGCCAGCAACGGACAGAACTATGGCTACACCTTC.

The chain has TRBV5-6 and TRBJ2-2; D is undetermined. Germline assignment: CDR1 SGHDT and CDR2 YYEEEE. V was trimmed by 0 bases and J by 0 bases, leaving 6 bases between them. The CDR3 contains 15 residues. CDR3 DNA: TGTGCCAGCAGCTTGGGCAATTCGAACACCGGGGAGCTGTTTTTT. Translated, it gives CASSLGNSNTGELFF.

This clone was recorded a few times. This chain connects TRBV29-1 to TRBJ1-2; 8 nucleotides agree with TRBD1. The CDR3 contains 14 residues. Germline V gives CDR1 SQVTM, CDR2 ANQGSEA. Losses at the gene ends were 2 bases for V and 6 bases for J; bases not matched to a gene: 8. CDR3 sequence (DNA): TGCAGCGTTGAAAAGGGAGACAGGGGAGATGGCTACACCTTC. Amino acid sequence: CSVEKGDRGDGYTF.

This clone came up a few times. The J gene is TRBJ1-1, the V gene TRBV4-1; D is undetermined. V gave up 1 base and J gave up 4 bases, with 10 bases separating them. This CDR3 is 14 amino acids long. Germline V CDR1 and CDR2: MGHRA, YSYEKL. The CDR3 DNA reads TGCGCCAGCAGCCAAGGAGGGTACGTCACTGAAGCTTTCTTT. Protein: CASSQGGYVTEAFF.

The CDR3 DNA sequence: TGCAGCGTTGACCCCAGGGGGGTCGGTACTGAAGCTTTCTTT. Its translation is CSVDPRGVGTEAFF. The rearrangement links TRBV29-1 to TRBJ1-1, with 7 bases lining up with TRBD1. From germline, CDR1 is SQVTM and CDR2 ANQGSEA. The CDR3 sequence is 14 residues long. Trimming took 3 bases from V and 5 from J; bases not matched to a gene: 9.

The rearrangement uses TRBV7-2 and TRBJ2-1, with D perhaps matching TRBD1 (5 bases). The CDR3 is made up of 13 amino acids. Germline V CDR1 and CDR2: SGHTA, FQGNSA. V lost 4 bases, J lost 9 bases, and 13 bases lay in between. For the CDR3, the DNA is TGTGCCAGCAGCTCAGGGAACGTAGGTGAGCAGTTCTTC. Translating it yields CASSSGNVGEQFF.

This clone was recorded a few times. The V and J genes are TRBV27 and TRBJ2-7; D is ambiguous. CDR1 MNHEY and CDR2 SMNVEV come from the germline V gene (reference sequence). The CDR3 consists of 13 residues. Trimming took off 5 bases at V and 4 bases at J, with 12 bases between the two ends. This CDR3 reads CASSDGSPYEQYF. The CDR3 DNA is TGTGCCAGCAGTGACGGCTCACCTTACGAGCAGTACTTC.

DNA for the CDR3: TGCAGCGTTGAAGGTGTAGTCACAGATACGCAGTATTTT. Translating it yields CSVEGVVTDTQYF. This chain joins TRBV29-1 and TRBJ2-3, with D unresolved. The germline CDR1 and CDR2 sequences are SQVTM and ANQGSEA. Trimming removed 1 base at V and 2 bases at J, with 7 bases between. The CDR3 contains 13 residues.

The chain recombines TRBV4-3 with TRBJ1-2; D not resolved. V shed 0 bases and J shed 2 bases, with 10 bases lying between them. The CDR3 is made up of 15 amino acids. In germline, CDR1 is LGHNA, CDR2 YSLEER. CDR3 protein: CASSQEGTANYGYTF. The CDR3 nucleotides read TGCGCCAGCAGCCAAGAAGGCACAGCGAACTATGGCTACACCTTC.

This chain links TRBV6-5 with TRBJ1-2; 7 bases align to TRBD1. CDR3 size: 13 residues. V shed 8 bases, J shed 3 bases, and the junction held 6 bases outside the gene matches. Germline V lookup: CDR1 MNHEY, CDR2 SVGAGI. CDR3 sequence: CASSGTEDYGYTF. The CDR3, as DNA: TGTGCCAGCTCCGGGACAGAGGACTATGGCTACACCTTC.

This clone has only a few counts. The chain combines TRBV7-9 with TRBJ2-1; D is undetermined. Germline CDR1 is SEHNR and CDR2 is FQNEAQ (reference sequence). The CDR3 loop spans 14 amino acids. With 2 bases removed from V and 0 bases from J, the gap between germline ends came to 5 bases. CDR3 loop: CASSLPGSYNEQFF. In DNA form, the CDR3 reads TGTGCCAGCAGCTTACCGGGCTCCTACAATGAGCAGTTCTTC.

This chain joins TRBV27 and TRBJ1-1; D is uncertain. CDR1 and CDR2 from the germline V gene are MNHEY and SMNVEV (reference sequence). V dropped 2 bases and J dropped 0 bases, with 7 bases sitting between them. There are 14 residues in the CDR3. The CDR3 bases are TGTGCCAGCAGTTTAAAACAGCTGAACACTGAAGCTTTCTTT. Its translation: CASSLKQLNTEAFF.

This clone was detected only a few times. The V gene is TRBV29-1, the J gene TRBJ2-2; D gene ambiguous. Trimming stripped 6 bases from V and 0 bases from J, with 8 bases between. The CDR3 has 13 residues. Germline V lookup: CDR1 SQVTM, CDR2 ANQGSEA. The CDR3 loop is CSVNGANTGELFF. CDR3 DNA sequence: TGCAGCGTAAACGGAGCGAACACCGGGGAGCTGTTTTTT.

This chain connects TRBV30 to TRBJ2-7; no clear D. CDR3 length: 13 residues. The germline CDR1 and CDR2 sequences are GTSNPN and SVGIG (reference sequence). Deletions cut 0 bases from V and 5 bases from J, with 11 bases between. DNA for the CDR3: TGTGCCTGGAGTGTAGATGGCCAGGACGAGCAGTACTTC. Protein: CAWSVDGQDEQYF.

V is TRBV27 and J is TRBJ1-4; 8 nucleotides match TRBD1. The junction had 9 bases not matched to a gene; V was cut back by 5 bases and J by 13 bases. CDR1 is MNHEY, CDR2 SMNVEV, per germline (reference sequence). This CDR3 comprises 13 residues. Here the CDR3 DNA reads TGTGCCAGCAGTAACCGGGACAGGCGAAGACTGTTTTTT. This sequence encodes CASSNRDRRRLFF.